A selection of T cell receptor beta chains follows, all from one sample in a study of patients and donors after allogeneic stem cell transplantation. TCRdb re-called the RT-PCR reads through MiXCR, storing one row per CDR3 protein. The sample lists about 40,000 distinct CDR3 sequences, about 30% occurring once. The sequencing input was blood, either unsorted or a sorted T cell fraction (not recorded which). Every receptor here comes from a human donor who was either an allogeneic HSCT recipient or a stem cell or donor lymphocyte infusion donor (not recorded which). It is not recorded whose cells these are; they may come from a transplant donor. The CDR3 runs from the conserved cysteine through the conserved F or W. The D gene is left open where the match is weak. Not every row has a clone size; where given, it reads once, few, many or a size class.

d_gene: .
j_gene: TRBJ1-5
len: 15
abundance: few
v_gene: TRBV19
CDR3nt: TGTGCCAGCAACCCGGGGTTGTCGCGCAATCAGCCCCAGCATTTT
CDR3aa: CASNPGLSRNQPQHF

d_gene: .
j_gene: TRBJ2-3
len: 18
abundance: few
v_gene: TRBV12-3/TRBV12-4
CDR3nt: TGTGCCAGCAGTCCCCGTCCCCTGTTCAGTTTGCTGCCAGATACGCAGTATTTT
CDR3aa: CASSPRPLFSLLPDTQYF

d_gene: .
j_gene: TRBJ2-1
len: 14
abundance: few
v_gene: TRBV5-5
CDR3nt: TGTGCCAGCAGCTTGTACAGGTGGTACAATGAGCAGTTCTTC
CDR3aa: CASSLYRWYNEQFF

d_gene: .
j_gene: TRBJ2-5
len: 14
abundance: .
v_gene: TRBV25-1
CDR3nt: TGTGCCAGCAGATCGCAGTACCACCAAGAGACCCAGTACTTC
CDR3aa: CASRSQYHQETQYF

d_gene: .
j_gene: TRBJ1-4
len: 17
abundance: few
v_gene: TRBV3-1
CDR3nt: TGTGCCAGCAGCCAACAGGAATATCGCCCGACTAATGAAAAACTGTTTTTT
CDR3aa: CASSQQEYRPTNEKLFF

d_gene: .
j_gene: TRBJ1-5
len: 17
abundance: many
v_gene: TRBV6-5
CDR3nt: TGTGCCAGCAGTTACTCGTATAGCGTACAGGGCACTCAGCCCCAGCATTTT
CDR3aa: CASSYSYSVQGTQPQHF

d_gene: .
j_gene: TRBJ2-1
len: 13
abundance: .
v_gene: TRBV28
CDR3nt: TGTGCCAGCCAGTCCTGGCGTAGGTATGAGCAGTTCTTC
CDR3aa: CASQSWRRYEQFF

d_gene: .
j_gene: TRBJ1-4
len: 13
abundance: many
v_gene: TRBV4-1
CDR3nt: TGCGCCAGCAGCCAGGGCCTCGGTGAAAAACTGTTTTTT
CDR3aa: CASSQGLGEKLFF

d_gene: .
j_gene: TRBJ2-1
len: 15
abundance: .
v_gene: TRBV10-3
CDR3nt: TGTGCCATCAGTGAGACCAGGGAAGCCTACAATGAGCAGTTCTTC
CDR3aa: CAISETREAYNEQFF

d_gene: .
j_gene: TRBJ2-2
len: 18
abundance: .
v_gene: TRBV4-3
CDR3nt: TGCGCCAGCAGCCATTCCTGGGACAAACCCCAGGGCACCGGGGAGCTGTTTTTT
CDR3aa: CASSHSWDKPQGTGELFF

d_gene: .
j_gene: TRBJ2-3
len: 15
abundance: few
v_gene: TRBV6-2/TRBV6-3
CDR3nt: TGTGCCAGCAGTTACCCATCCGGGGCCACAGATACGCAGTATTTT
CDR3aa: CASSYPSGATDTQYF

d_gene: TRBD1
j_gene: TRBJ2-1
len: 16
abundance: few
v_gene: TRBV7-6
CDR3nt: TGTGCCAGCAGCTTAAGACAGGGCGTATCCTACAATGAGCAGTTCTTC
CDR3aa: CASSLRQGVSYNEQFF

d_gene: TRBD2
j_gene: TRBJ2-2
len: 15
abundance: .
v_gene: TRBV6-4
CDR3nt: TGTGCCAGCAGGGAAGGACTAGTGAACACCGGGGAGCTGTTTTTT
CDR3aa: CASREGLVNTGELFF

d_gene: .
j_gene: TRBJ2-5
len: 23
abundance: once
v_gene: TRBV4-1
CDR3nt: TGCGCCAGCAGCCCGATCGGGGGAGCGTCAATGGAAAATGCGAGGAGGTTACAAGAGACCCAGTACTTC
CDR3aa: CASSPIGGASMENARRLQETQYF

d_gene: TRBD2
j_gene: TRBJ2-1
len: 15
abundance: .
v_gene: TRBV7-9
CDR3nt: TGTGCCAGCGGGGAACTAGCGTTCTCCTACAATGAGCAGTTCTTC
CDR3aa: CASGELAFSYNEQFF

d_gene: TRBD1
j_gene: TRBJ1-2
len: 14
abundance: .
v_gene: TRBV28
CDR3nt: TGTGCCGGCAGTTCACTGACAGGGTTCTGGGGCTACACCTTC
CDR3aa: CAGSSLTGFWGYTF

d_gene: .
j_gene: TRBJ2-5
len: 14
abundance: .
v_gene: TRBV28
CDR3nt: TGTGCCAGCAGTTATCCCGGGGACCAAGAGACCCAGTACTTC
CDR3aa: CASSYPGDQETQYF

d_gene: TRBD2
j_gene: TRBJ2-1
len: 19
abundance: .
v_gene: TRBV4-1
CDR3nt: TGCGCCAGCAGCTCTCCGGGACTAGCGAAATTCGCCACTCCCAATGAGCAGTTCTTC
CDR3aa: CASSSPGLAKFATPNEQFF

d_gene: .
j_gene: TRBJ1-1
len: 14
abundance: .
v_gene: TRBV7-9
CDR3nt: TGTGCCAGCAGCTTAGCACTAGGGGACACTGAAGCTTTCTTT
CDR3aa: CASSLALGDTEAFF

d_gene: .
j_gene: TRBJ2-3
len: 12
abundance: .
v_gene: TRBV10-3
CDR3nt: TGTGCCATCGGAAAAGCTGGAGATACGCAGTATTTT
CDR3aa: CAIGKAGDTQYF

d_gene: .
j_gene: TRBJ1-6
len: 18
abundance: few
v_gene: TRBV4-2
CDR3nt: TGTGCCAGCAGCCAAGATTCATCAAGCCTCGCTAAAAATTCACCCCTCCACTTT
CDR3aa: CASSQDSSSLAKNSPLHF

d_gene: .
j_gene: TRBJ1-2
len: 12
abundance: few
v_gene: TRBV29-1
CDR3nt: TGCAGCGTTGCTCTCCGGACGGGCGGCTACACCTTC
CDR3aa: CSVALRTGGYTF

d_gene: .
j_gene: TRBJ1-6
len: 14
abundance: .
v_gene: TRBV27
CDR3nt: TGTGCCAGCAGTGTGACAGGCAATAATTCACCCCTCCACTTT
CDR3aa: CASSVTGNNSPLHF

d_gene: .
j_gene: TRBJ1-2
len: 13
abundance: few
v_gene: TRBV20-1
CDR3nt: TGCAGTGCTAGTGTGGGGGCGGGCTATGGCTACACCTTC
CDR3aa: CSASVGAGYGYTF

d_gene: TRBD2
j_gene: TRBJ2-1
len: 18
abundance: .
v_gene: TRBV20-1
CDR3nt: TGCAGTGCTCTGCTCCCCCACTACGGGACTACTCACTACAATGAGCAGTTCTTC
CDR3aa: CSALLPHYGTTHYNEQFF

d_gene: TRBD1
j_gene: TRBJ2-1
len: 12
abundance: few
v_gene: TRBV28
CDR3nt: TGTGCCAGCAGTTTACTAGGACAGGGAAAGTTCTTC
CDR3aa: CASSLLGQGKFF

d_gene: .
j_gene: TRBJ1-2
len: 12
abundance: .
v_gene: TRBV7-8
CDR3nt: TGTGCCAGCGGAGTTACCGTTTATGGCTACACCTTC
CDR3aa: CASGVTVYGYTF

d_gene: .
j_gene: TRBJ1-6
len: 15
abundance: .
v_gene: TRBV11-2
CDR3nt: TGTGCCAGCAGCGGTCAAGGACAGTATAATTCACCCCTCCACTTT
CDR3aa: CASSGQGQYNSPLHF

d_gene: .
j_gene: TRBJ1-4
len: 13
abundance: few
v_gene: TRBV6-6
CDR3nt: TGTGCCAGCAGGGGAGGAACTAATGAAAAACTGTTTTTT
CDR3aa: CASRGGTNEKLFF

d_gene: TRBD1
j_gene: TRBJ2-4
len: 12
abundance: .
v_gene: TRBV28
CDR3nt: TGTGCCAGCAGTGCCCCGAGACAGGGAAAGTACTTC
CDR3aa: CASSAPRQGKYF

d_gene: .
j_gene: TRBJ2-7
len: 13
abundance: .
v_gene: TRBV6-5
CDR3nt: TGTGCCAGCAGACCAGGAGGGGCCTACGAGCAGTACTTC
CDR3aa: CASRPGGAYEQYF

d_gene: .
j_gene: TRBJ1-4
len: 14
abundance: few
v_gene: TRBV7-9
CDR3nt: TGTGCCAGCAGTTTCCCGGGACTAAATGAAAAACTGTTTTTT
CDR3aa: CASSFPGLNEKLFF

d_gene: TRBD2
j_gene: TRBJ2-7
len: 19
abundance: many
v_gene: TRBV12-3/TRBV12-4
CDR3nt: TGTGCCAGCAGCCCCAAAGGGACTAGCGGGAGGTTGATTCACTACGAGCAGTACTTC
CDR3aa: CASSPKGTSGRLIHYEQYF

d_gene: .
j_gene: TRBJ1-4
len: 14
abundance: .
v_gene: TRBV6-2/TRBV6-3
CDR3nt: TGTGCCAGCAGTTACTCGATGGACGGGGAAAAACTGTTTTTT
CDR3aa: CASSYSMDGEKLFF

d_gene: .
j_gene: TRBJ1-2
len: 14
abundance: many
v_gene: TRBV30
CDR3nt: TGTGCCTGGGCGTACTCGGGGGGTAACTATGGCTACACCTTC
CDR3aa: CAWAYSGGNYGYTF

d_gene: .
j_gene: TRBJ2-2
len: 16
abundance: .
v_gene: TRBV12-3/TRBV12-4
CDR3nt: TGTGCCAGCATTGGTTCGACCACTCCGAACACCGGGGAGCTGTTTTTT
CDR3aa: CASIGSTTPNTGELFF

d_gene: TRBD2
j_gene: TRBJ2-7
len: 16
abundance: .
v_gene: TRBV4-3
CDR3nt: TGCGCCAGCAGCCAAGAGGGCGGGAGGGCTGTCTACGAGCAGTACTTC
CDR3aa: CASSQEGGRAVYEQYF

d_gene: .
j_gene: TRBJ1-2
len: 16
abundance: .
v_gene: TRBV13
CDR3nt: TGTGCCAGCAGCTCCCCGAGTCAGTCCTACCTCCATGGCTACACCTTC
CDR3aa: CASSSPSQSYLHGYTF

d_gene: TRBD1
j_gene: TRBJ1-2
len: 16
abundance: .
v_gene: TRBV4-2
CDR3nt: TGTGCCAGCACCCTGTCGGACAGGGTGAGAATAGATGGCTACACCTTC
CDR3aa: CASTLSDRVRIDGYTF

d_gene: .
j_gene: TRBJ2-3
len: 13
abundance: .
v_gene: TRBV27
CDR3nt: TGTGCCAGCAGTTTTACGTTCACAGATACGCAGTATTTT
CDR3aa: CASSFTFTDTQYF

d_gene: .
j_gene: TRBJ1-5
len: 17
abundance: many
v_gene: TRBV5-7
CDR3nt: TGTGCCAGCAGCTTGCGAAACAGGGACCTTAGCAATCAGCCCCAGCATTTT
CDR3aa: CASSLRNRDLSNQPQHF

d_gene: .
j_gene: TRBJ2-7
len: 12
abundance: .
v_gene: TRBV28
CDR3nt: TGTGCCAGCAGTAGCGGCCCTTCGGGGGAAAGCTTC
CDR3aa: CASSSGPSGESF

d_gene: TRBD2
j_gene: TRBJ2-3
len: 16
abundance: .
v_gene: TRBV6-2/TRBV6-3
CDR3nt: TGTGCCAGCAGTTACGCGGGAGGATGGAACACAGATACGCAGTATTTT
CDR3aa: CASSYAGGWNTDTQYF

d_gene: TRBD2
j_gene: TRBJ2-5
len: 13
abundance: few
v_gene: TRBV5-1
CDR3nt: TGCGCCAGCTCGGAACTAGCGGAAGAGACCCAGTACTTC
CDR3aa: CASSELAEETQYF

d_gene: TRBD2
j_gene: TRBJ2-1
len: 15
abundance: few
v_gene: TRBV4-3
CDR3nt: TGCGCCAGCAGCCAAGGGACTAGCGGATACAATGAGCAGTTCTTC
CDR3aa: CASSQGTSGYNEQFF

d_gene: .
j_gene: TRBJ2-7
len: 15
abundance: .
v_gene: TRBV7-9
CDR3nt: TGTGCCAGCAGCTCCAATAGTGTGACCCTAGGAAAGCAGTACTTC
CDR3aa: CASSSNSVTLGKQYF

d_gene: TRBD2
j_gene: TRBJ2-4
len: 19
abundance: .
v_gene: TRBV12-3/TRBV12-4
CDR3nt: TGTGCCAGCAGTGTAACCGGGACTAGCGGGAGGGCCGCCAAAAACATTCAGTACTTC
CDR3aa: CASSVTGTSGRAAKNIQYF

d_gene: .
j_gene: TRBJ2-7
len: 15
abundance: few
v_gene: TRBV28
CDR3nt: TGTGCCAGCAGTGCCAGGGGGGGGTTGTACTACGAGCAGTACTTC
CDR3aa: CASSARGGLYYEQYF

d_gene: TRBD1
j_gene: TRBJ1-2
len: 14
abundance: few
v_gene: TRBV6-6
CDR3nt: TGTGCCAGCAGTCCTCCGGGACAGGGAAATGGCTACACCTTC
CDR3aa: CASSPPGQGNGYTF

d_gene: TRBD1
j_gene: TRBJ1-2
len: 17
abundance: .
v_gene: TRBV9
CDR3nt: TGTGCCAGCAGCGTAGGACCCCAGGGGGCAAACGGCTATGGCTACACCTTC
CDR3aa: CASSVGPQGANGYGYTF

d_gene: .
j_gene: TRBJ1-1
len: 13
abundance: .
v_gene: TRBV25-1
CDR3nt: TGTGCCAGCCGGGCCCAAAAGAACACTGAAGCTTTCTTT
CDR3aa: CASRAQKNTEAFF

d_gene: TRBD1
j_gene: TRBJ1-5
len: 16
abundance: .
v_gene: TRBV20-1
CDR3nt: TGCAGTGCCGCCCGGGACAGACCCCTGTCCAATCAGCCCCAGCATTTT
CDR3aa: CSAARDRPLSNQPQHF

d_gene: .
j_gene: TRBJ1-2
len: 15
abundance: many
v_gene: TRBV28
CDR3nt: TGTGCCAGCAGTTTCCGCCGGAGGGGGGGTAATGGCTACACCTTC
CDR3aa: CASSFRRRGGNGYTF

d_gene: .
j_gene: TRBJ1-2
len: 17
abundance: .
v_gene: TRBV20-1
CDR3nt: TGCAGTGCTAGAGATCCGCAAAAGAAGACAGGCGTCTATGGCTACACCTTC
CDR3aa: CSARDPQKKTGVYGYTF

d_gene: TRBD1
j_gene: TRBJ1-2
len: 18
abundance: few
v_gene: TRBV20-1
CDR3nt: TGCAGTGCTAAATTTGCCGGGGACAGGCGGTTTGGGAACTATGGCTACACCTTC
CDR3aa: CSAKFAGDRRFGNYGYTF